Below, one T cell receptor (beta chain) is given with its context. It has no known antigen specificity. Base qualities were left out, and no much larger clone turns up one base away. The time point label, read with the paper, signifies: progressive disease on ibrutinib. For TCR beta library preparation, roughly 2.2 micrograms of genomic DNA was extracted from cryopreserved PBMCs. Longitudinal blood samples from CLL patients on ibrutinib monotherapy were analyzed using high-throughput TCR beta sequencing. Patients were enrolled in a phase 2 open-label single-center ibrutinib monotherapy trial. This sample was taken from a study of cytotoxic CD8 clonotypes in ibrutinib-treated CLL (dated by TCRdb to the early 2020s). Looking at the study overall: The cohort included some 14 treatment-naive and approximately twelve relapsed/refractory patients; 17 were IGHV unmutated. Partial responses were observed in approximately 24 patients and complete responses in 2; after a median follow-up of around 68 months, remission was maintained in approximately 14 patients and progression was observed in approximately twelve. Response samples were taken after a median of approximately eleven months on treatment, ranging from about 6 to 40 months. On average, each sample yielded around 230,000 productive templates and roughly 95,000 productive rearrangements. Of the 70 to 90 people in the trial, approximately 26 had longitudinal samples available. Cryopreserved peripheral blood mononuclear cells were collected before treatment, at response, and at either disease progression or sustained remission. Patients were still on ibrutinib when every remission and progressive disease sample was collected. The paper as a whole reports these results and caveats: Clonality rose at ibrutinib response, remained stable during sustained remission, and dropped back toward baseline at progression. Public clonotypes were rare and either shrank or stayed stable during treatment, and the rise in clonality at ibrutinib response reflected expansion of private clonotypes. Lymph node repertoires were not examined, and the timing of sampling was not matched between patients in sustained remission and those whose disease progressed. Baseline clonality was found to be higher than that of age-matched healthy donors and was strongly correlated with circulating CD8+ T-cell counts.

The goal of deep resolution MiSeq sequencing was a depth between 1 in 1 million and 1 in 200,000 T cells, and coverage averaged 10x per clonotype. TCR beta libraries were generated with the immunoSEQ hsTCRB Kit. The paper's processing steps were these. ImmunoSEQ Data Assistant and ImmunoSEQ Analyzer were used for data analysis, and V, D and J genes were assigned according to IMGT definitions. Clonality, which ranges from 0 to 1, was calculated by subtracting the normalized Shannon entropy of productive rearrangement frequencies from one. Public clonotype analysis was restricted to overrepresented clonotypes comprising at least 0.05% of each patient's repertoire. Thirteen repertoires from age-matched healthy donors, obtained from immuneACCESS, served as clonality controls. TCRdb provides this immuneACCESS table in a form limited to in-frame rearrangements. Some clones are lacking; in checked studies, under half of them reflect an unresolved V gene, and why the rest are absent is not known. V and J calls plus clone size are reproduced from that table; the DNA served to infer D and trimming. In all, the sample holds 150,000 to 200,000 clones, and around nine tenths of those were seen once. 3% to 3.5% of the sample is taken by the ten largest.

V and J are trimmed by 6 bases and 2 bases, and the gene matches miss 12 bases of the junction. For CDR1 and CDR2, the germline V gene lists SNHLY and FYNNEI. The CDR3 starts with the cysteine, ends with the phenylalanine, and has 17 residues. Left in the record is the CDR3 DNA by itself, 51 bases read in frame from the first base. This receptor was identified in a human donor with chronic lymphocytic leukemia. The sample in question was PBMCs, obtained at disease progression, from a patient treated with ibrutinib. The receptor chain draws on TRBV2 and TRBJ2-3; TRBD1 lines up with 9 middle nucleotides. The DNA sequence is TGTGCCAGCAGGACCCGGGGTGGGACAGGGACCACAGATACGCAGTATTTT. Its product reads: CASRTRGGTGTTDTQYF.